The rows below give T cell receptor beta chains drawn from one sample of a study of T cells after yellow fever vaccination. TCRdb ran MiXCR on the 5' RACE reads and lists one entry per CDR3 protein. The sample shows over 300,000 distinct CDR3 sequences, roughly 3.5% of them seen only once. The specimen was PBMCs, collected on the day of the yellow fever booster vaccination. The receptors shown here come from a man aged 18 to 35 who received the YFV17D yellow fever vaccine. Each CDR3 is given with its conserved first and last residue. A D gene is named only where the DNA matches it firmly. Expanded clones are given a class, and other clones once, few, many or no size at all.

CDR3 length	V gene	J gene	clone size	D gene	CDR3 DNA	CDR3 protein
13	TRBV6-2/TRBV6-3	TRBJ1-2	few	.	TGTGCCAGCAGTTTATCGCATCGCTATGGCTACACCTTC	CASSLSHRYGYTF
16	TRBV9	TRBJ2-1	.	.	TGTGCCAGCAGCGTAGGGGTCTCGCTCAGGGGACATGAGCAGTTCTTC	CASSVGVSLRGHEQFF
15	TRBV12-3/TRBV12-4	TRBJ1-6	many	.	TGTGCCAGCAGTTTACGGGTGGCGGATAATTCACCCCTCCACTTT	CASSLRVADNSPLHF
16	TRBV12-5	TRBJ2-3	.	TRBD2	TGTGCTAGTGGTTTGGTACTAGCGGGGGCCCCAGATACGCAGTATTTT	CASGLVLAGAPDTQYF
14	TRBV7-2	TRBJ2-5	many	TRBD1	TGTGCCAGCAGGTCCGGGACAGGGGAAGAGACCCAGTACTTC	CASRSGTGEETQYF
14	TRBV20-1	TRBJ2-3	few	.	TGCAGTGCTAGCGGGGGGCCTAGCACAGATACGCAGTATTTT	CSASGGPSTDTQYF
14	TRBV7-3	TRBJ1-1	.	.	TGTGCCAGCAGCTCGGGACATCAAAACACTGAAGCTTTCTTT	CASSSGHQNTEAFF
13	TRBV5-1	TRBJ1-4	.	TRBD1	TGCGCCTCCAAGTCACCAGGGGGTGAAAAACTGTTTTTT	CASKSPGGEKLFF
14	TRBV6-5	TRBJ2-1	many	TRBD2	TGTGCCACCGCTAGCGGGGGGGCCGGGAATGAGCAGTTCTTC	CATASGGAGNEQFF
17	TRBV7-3	TRBJ2-2	.	.	TGTGCCAGCAGCCGGGGGAGGGGGGGCCTGAACACCGGGGAGCTGTTTTTT	CASSRGRGGLNTGELFF
15	TRBV5-1	TRBJ1-1	.	.	TGCGCCAGCAGCAGAAGGGGGGAGGTCGACAGTCAAGCTTTCTTT	CASSRRGEVDSQAFF
13	TRBV24-1	TRBJ2-1	many	.	TGTGCCACCAGTGGGGGGTCCTACAATGAGCAGTTCTTC	CATSGGSYNEQFF
15	TRBV24-1	TRBJ2-2	few	.	TGTGCCACCGGGGAAGGACAGCTGAACACCGGGGAGCTGTTTTTT	CATGEGQLNTGELFF
17	TRBV7-2	TRBJ2-4	many	TRBD2	TGTGCCAGCAGCTTAGCAGGACTAGCGGATTACAAAAACATTCAGTACTTC	CASSLAGLADYKNIQYF
14	TRBV12-3/TRBV12-4	TRBJ1-1	.	.	TGTGCCAGCAGTGACCAGGTGACGAACACTGAAGCTTTCTTT	CASSDQVTNTEAFF
15	TRBV9	TRBJ2-7	few	.	TGTGCCAGTACCTTGGGGGAGGTACACTCACAGGAGCAGTACTTC	CASTLGEVHSQEQYF
15	TRBV18	TRBJ2-5	.	.	TGTGCCAGCTCACCACAGCTAGGCGGCGGGGAGACCCAGTACTTC	CASSPQLGGGETQYF
15	TRBV7-8	TRBJ2-5	many	TRBD1	TGTGCCAGCAGCCATTTGGACAGGGGGCAAGAGACCCAGTACTTC	CASSHLDRGQETQYF
16	TRBV5-1	TRBJ2-6	few	.	TGCGCCAGCAGCTCCGTTGGATCCTCTGGGGCCAACGTCCTGACTTTC	CASSSVGSSGANVLTF
16	TRBV18	TRBJ1-1	many	TRBD1	TGTGCCAGCTCACAAAGGACAGGGGGGATAGACACTGAAGCTTTCTTT	CASSQRTGGIDTEAFF
14	TRBV20-1	TRBJ2-5	many	.	TGCAGTGCGACTAGTAGGCAGGGGAAAGAGACCCAGTACTTC	CSATSRQGKETQYF
17	TRBV19	TRBJ1-1	.	.	TGTGCCAGTAGCGCCGGAGGTTTTAGGGTGGATGAATCTGAAGCTTTCTTT	CASSAGGFRVDESEAFF
15	TRBV6-6	TRBJ2-6	.	.	TGTGCCAGCAGACCCCCTGTCTCTGAGGCCAACGTCCTGACTTTC	CASRPPVSEANVLTF
13	TRBV20-1	TRBJ2-3	many	TRBD2	TGCAGTGCGGAACTAGCGATGGATGATACGCAGTATTTT	CSAELAMDDTQYF
16	TRBV19	TRBJ1-4	.	TRBD1	TGTGCCAGTAGTGCGCGACCGGGACAGCAGAATGAAAAACTGTTTTTT	CASSARPGQQNEKLFF
15	TRBV7-9	TRBJ2-1	.	.	TGTGCCAGCAGCTATGACAGGGAGGTGAACAATGAGCAGTTCTTC	CASSYDREVNNEQFF